The sequence of this TCR beta chain was determined in a study of blood T cell repertoires in COVID-19. TCRdb keeps only in-frame clones here, not all; method: immunoSEQ multiplex PCR. This table holds 180,000 or so clones, approximately 90% found once. This clone was seen more than once but under ten times. V dropped 5 bases and J dropped 2 bases, with 15 bases sitting between them. Germline CDR1 KGHSH, CDR2 LQKENI. The CDR3 is made up of 15 amino acids. The clonotype originates from a man between 18 and 35 years old with active or convalescent COVID-19. The sequenced sample was peripheral blood. This sequence joins TRBV18 and TRBJ1-1; tentatively, D is TRBD1 (6 bases). The CDR3 DNA reads as TGTGCCAGCTCATCCACCGACAGGCTAAACACTGAAGCTTTCTTT. Translation gives CASSSTDRLNTEAFF.